This T cell receptor (beta chain) comes out of a study of long-term antiretroviral therapy in people with HIV. Note on this clone: As yet, its antigen is unknown.

Sequencing relied on immunoSEQ assay v3.0, run at survey level. Per-sample TRB depth target: about 40,000-55,000 T-cell genomes. Assay: immunoSEQ multiplex PCR; the TCRdb copy retains only in-frame clones and omits some. The sample records 35,000 to 55,000 clones, over 90% being singletons. Study findings and constraints: ART preceded a rise in diversity that nonetheless stayed lower than in transplant donor controls. Neither ART adherence, viral resistance nor therapy changes were documented.

CDR3 length: 14 residues. V lost 1 base, J lost 6 bases, and 11 bases lay in between. From germline, CDR1 is SGHRS and CDR2 YFSETQ. This specimen consisted of unsorted PBMCs, obtained 3.7 years after starting antiretroviral therapy. This chain uses TRBV5-1 with TRBJ1-5; tentative D call: TRBD1 (5 bases). The TCR was taken from a woman aged 50 to 60 with HIV. CDR3 region: CASSLLQGTQPQHF. CDR3 nucleotide sequence: TGCGCCAGCAGCTTGTTGCAGGGTACTCAGCCCCAGCATTTT.